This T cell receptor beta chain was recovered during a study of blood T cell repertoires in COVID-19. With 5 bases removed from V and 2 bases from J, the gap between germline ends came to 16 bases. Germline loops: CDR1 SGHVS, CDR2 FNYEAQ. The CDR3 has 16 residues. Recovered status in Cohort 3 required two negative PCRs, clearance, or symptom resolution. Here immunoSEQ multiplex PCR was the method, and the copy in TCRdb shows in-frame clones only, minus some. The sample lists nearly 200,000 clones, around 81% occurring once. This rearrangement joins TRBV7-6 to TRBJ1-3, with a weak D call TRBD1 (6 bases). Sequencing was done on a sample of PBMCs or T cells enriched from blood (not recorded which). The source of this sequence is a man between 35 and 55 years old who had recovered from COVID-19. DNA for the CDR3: TGTGCCAGCAGCCGCGCGACAGGTTCGGCTGGAAACACCATATATTTT. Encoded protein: CASSRATGSAGNTIYF.